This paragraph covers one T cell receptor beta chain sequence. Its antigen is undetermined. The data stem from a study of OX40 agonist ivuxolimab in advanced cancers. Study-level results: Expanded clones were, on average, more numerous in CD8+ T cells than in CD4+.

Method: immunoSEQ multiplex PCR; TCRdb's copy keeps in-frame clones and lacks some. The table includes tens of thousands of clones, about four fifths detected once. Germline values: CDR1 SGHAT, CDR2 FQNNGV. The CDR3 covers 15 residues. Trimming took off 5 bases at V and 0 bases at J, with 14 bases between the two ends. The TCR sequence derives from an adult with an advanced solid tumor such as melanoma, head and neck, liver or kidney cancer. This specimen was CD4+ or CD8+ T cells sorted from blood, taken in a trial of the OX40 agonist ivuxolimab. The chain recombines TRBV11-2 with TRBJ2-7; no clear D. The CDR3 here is CASSPLTVSSYEQYF. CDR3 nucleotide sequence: TGTGCCAGCAGCCCGCTGACCGTAAGCTCCTACGAGCAGTACTTC.